One T cell receptor (beta chain) is described in this entry. This receptor's antigen is unknown. No per-base quality is available; no much larger clone lies one base away. The sample originates from a study of blood T cell repertoires in COVID-19 (dated by TCRdb to about 2020). For the wider study: Collaborator samples came from the United States, Italy and Spain and covered acute and convalescent phases of COVID-19. The material from the prospective study consisted of cDNA or gDNA derived from T cells, B-cell-depleted T cells, or PBMCs. The dataset comprised deeply sampled blood TCRbeta repertoires from subjects exposed to, actively infected with, or recovered from COVID-19. The repertoires were made available in a free public database intended to serve as a resource for research on the immune response to SARS-CoV-2. Samples were obtained from the ongoing ImmuneRACE study (first 160 participants) and from over a thousand subjects provided by 6 global collaborators. A de-identified subject ID, COVID-19 status, age in years and sex were almost always included in the sample metadata. Where HLA class I and class II types were available, the types were taken from metadata supplied by the sample provider, not from assay-based typing.

At the junction V is shortened by 3 bases and J by 4 bases, with 10 bases in between. CDR1 is given as LNHDA and CDR2 as SQIVND, both from the germline V gene (reference sequence). Including cysteine and phenylalanine, the CDR3 has 14 amino acids. Only the CDR3 DNA stays, 42 bases, in frame from base 1. In the prospective study, participants were about 18 to 95 years old, resided in 24 geographic areas of the United States, and were enrolled through a virtual design. In the prospective study, participants were assigned to cohorts based on the clinical history participants reported in a screening survey and a study questionnaire. Recovered participants in ImmuneRACE Cohort 3 were defined by two consecutive negative NP/OP PCR tests, clearance by a healthcare professional, or resolution of symptoms. Mobile phlebotomists in the prospective study collected whole blood, serum and a nasopharyngeal or oropharyngeal swab from every participant. Prospective study participants could optionally give additional blood draws and questionnaires over an approximately 2-month period. Before DNA extraction, prospective study blood samples were shipped either frozen or at room temperature.

TCRbeta CDR3 regions were amplified from genomic DNA by means of the immunoSEQ Assay, a bias-controlled multiplex PCR. As for the original processing: Nucleated cell counts per sample were estimated from amplification of reference gene primers within the assay. To quantify the absolute abundance of each unique TCRbeta CDR3 rearrangement, sequence reads were collapsed and filtered. For each sample, productive Simpson clonality was calculated as the square root of Simpson's diversity index over productive rearrangements. This is the immuneACCESS table as TCRdb keeps it, with only in-frame sequences that have V and J called. A part of the clones is gone; compared with another copy, unresolved V genes explain less than half, and the rest is unexplained. That table gives V, J and clone size, and the DNA gave D and trimming. Across this sample there are almost 250,000 clones, with approximately 90% seen only once. Clones ranked in the top ten supply 4.1% of the sample.

Results and caveats for the whole study, not just this receptor: The quantity of clinical and demographic metadata differed by source and by participant and was supplied without curation.

The sequencing input was PBMCs or T cells enriched from blood (not recorded which). The sequence joins TRBV19 to TRBJ2-1; the D gene assignment is ambiguous. This clonotype was obtained from a young woman who had recovered from COVID-19. The DNA sequence is TGTGCCAGTAGTATCGGCCTAGAATACAATGAGCAGTTCTTC. This encodes CASSIGLEYNEQFF.